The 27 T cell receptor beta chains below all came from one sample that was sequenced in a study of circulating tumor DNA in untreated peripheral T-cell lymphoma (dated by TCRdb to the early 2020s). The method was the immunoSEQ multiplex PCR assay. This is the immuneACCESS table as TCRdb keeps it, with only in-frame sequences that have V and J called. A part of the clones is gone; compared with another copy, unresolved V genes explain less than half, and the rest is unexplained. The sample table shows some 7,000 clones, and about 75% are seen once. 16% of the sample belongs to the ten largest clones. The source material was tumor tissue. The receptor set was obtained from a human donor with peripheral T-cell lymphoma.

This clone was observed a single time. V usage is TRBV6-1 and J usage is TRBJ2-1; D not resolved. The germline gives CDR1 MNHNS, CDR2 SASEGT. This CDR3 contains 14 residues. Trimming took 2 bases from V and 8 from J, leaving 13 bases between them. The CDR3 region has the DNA TGTGCCAGCAGTGAATGGCAGGACGAGGATGAGCAGTTCTTC. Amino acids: CASSEWQDEDEQFF.

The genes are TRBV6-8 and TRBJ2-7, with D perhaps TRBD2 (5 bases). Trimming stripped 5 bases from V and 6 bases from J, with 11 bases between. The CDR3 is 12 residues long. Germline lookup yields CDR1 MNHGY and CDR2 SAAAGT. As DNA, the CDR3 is TGTGCCAGCAGTACCGGGAACGTCGAGCAGTACTTC. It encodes CASSTGNVEQYF.

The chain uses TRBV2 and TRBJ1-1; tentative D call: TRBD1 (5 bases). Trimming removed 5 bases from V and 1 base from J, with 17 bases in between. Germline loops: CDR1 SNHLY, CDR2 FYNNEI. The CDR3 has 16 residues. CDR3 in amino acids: CASSRRGTVQNTEAFF. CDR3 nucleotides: TGTGCCAGCAGTAGGCGAGGGACCGTGCAGAACACTGAAGCTTTCTTT.

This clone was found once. The DNA of the CDR3 is TGTGCCAGCAGTTCGGGGCTAGCTGATTACGAGCAGTACTTC. Translated, it gives CASSSGLADYEQYF. This chain joins TRBV28 and TRBJ2-7, with D perhaps matching TRBD1 or TRBD2 (5 bases each). V dropped 4 bases and J dropped 4 bases, with 14 bases sitting between them. This CDR3 spans 14 amino acids. The germline V gene has CDR1 MDHEN and CDR2 SYDVKM.

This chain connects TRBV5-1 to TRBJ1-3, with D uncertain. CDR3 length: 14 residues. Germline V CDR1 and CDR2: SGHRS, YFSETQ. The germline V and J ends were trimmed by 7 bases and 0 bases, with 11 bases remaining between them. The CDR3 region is CASARGDSGNTIYF. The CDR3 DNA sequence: TGCGCCAGCGCCCGAGGAGACTCTGGAAACACCATATATTTT.

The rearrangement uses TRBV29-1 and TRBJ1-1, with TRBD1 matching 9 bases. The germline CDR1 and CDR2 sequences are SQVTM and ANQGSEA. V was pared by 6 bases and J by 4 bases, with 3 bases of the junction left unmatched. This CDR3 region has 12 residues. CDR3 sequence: CSVVTGGTEAFF. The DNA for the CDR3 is TGCAGCGTCGTGACAGGGGGCACTGAAGCTTTCTTT.

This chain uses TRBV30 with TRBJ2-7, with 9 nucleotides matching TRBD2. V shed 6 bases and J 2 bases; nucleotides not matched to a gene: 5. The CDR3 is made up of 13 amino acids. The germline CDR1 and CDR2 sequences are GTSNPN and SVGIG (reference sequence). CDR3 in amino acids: CACKTSGPYEQYF. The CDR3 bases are TGTGCCTGCAAGACTAGCGGCCCCTACGAGCAGTACTTC.

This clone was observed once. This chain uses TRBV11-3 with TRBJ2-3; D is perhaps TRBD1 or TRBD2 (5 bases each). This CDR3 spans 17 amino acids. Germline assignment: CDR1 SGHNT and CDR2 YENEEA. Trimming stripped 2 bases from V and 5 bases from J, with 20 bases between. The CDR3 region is CASSLRGSDIRGDTQYF. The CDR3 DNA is TGTGCCAGCAGCTTAAGGGGTAGCGACATAAGGGGAGATACGCAGTATTTT.

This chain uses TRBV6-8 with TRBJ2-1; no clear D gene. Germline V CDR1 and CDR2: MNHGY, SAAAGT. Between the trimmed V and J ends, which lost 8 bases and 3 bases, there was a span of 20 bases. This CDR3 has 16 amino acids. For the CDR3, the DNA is TGTGCCAGCTGTTCTAGGGTCGCCCCTGACTACAATGAGCAGTTCTTC. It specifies CASCSRVAPDYNEQFF.

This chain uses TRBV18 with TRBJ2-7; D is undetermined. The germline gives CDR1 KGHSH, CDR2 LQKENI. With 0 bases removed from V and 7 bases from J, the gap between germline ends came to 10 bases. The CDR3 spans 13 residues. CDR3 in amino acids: CASSPPFLREQYF. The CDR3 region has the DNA TGTGCCAGCTCACCACCGTTTTTGCGGGAGCAGTACTTC.

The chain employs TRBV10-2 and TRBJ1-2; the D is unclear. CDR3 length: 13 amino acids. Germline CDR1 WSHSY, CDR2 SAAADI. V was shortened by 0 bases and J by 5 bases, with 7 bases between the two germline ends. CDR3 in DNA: TGCGCCAGCAGTGAGTCGCGAGGGTATGGCTACACCTTC. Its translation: CASSESRGYGYTF.

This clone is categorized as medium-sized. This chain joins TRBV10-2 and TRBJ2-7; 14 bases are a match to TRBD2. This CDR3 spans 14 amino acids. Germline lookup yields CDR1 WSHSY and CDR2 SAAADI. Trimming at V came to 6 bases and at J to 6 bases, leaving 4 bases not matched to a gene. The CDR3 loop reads CASSEGLAGGEQYF. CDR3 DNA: TGCGCCAGCAGCGAAGGACTAGCGGGAGGCGAGCAGTACTTC.

CDR3 sequence reads: CASSSWTSAGELFF. In DNA, the CDR3 is TGTGCCAGCAGCTCCTGGACTAGCGCCGGGGAGCTGTTTTTT. The rearrangement uses TRBV11-3 and TRBJ2-2; 9 positions agree with TRBD2. The CDR3 spans 14 residues. The ends lost 4 bases at V and 6 bases at J; junction bases unmatched: 3. The germline V gene encodes CDR1 SGHNT and CDR2 YENEEA.

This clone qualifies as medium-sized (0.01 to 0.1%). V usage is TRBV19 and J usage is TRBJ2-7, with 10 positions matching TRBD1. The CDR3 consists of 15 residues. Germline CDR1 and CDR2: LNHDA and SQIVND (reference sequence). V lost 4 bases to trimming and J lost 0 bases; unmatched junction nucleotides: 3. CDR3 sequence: CASSTRDRGSYEQYF. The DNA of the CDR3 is TGTGCCAGTAGTACCCGGGACAGGGGCTCCTACGAGCAGTACTTC.

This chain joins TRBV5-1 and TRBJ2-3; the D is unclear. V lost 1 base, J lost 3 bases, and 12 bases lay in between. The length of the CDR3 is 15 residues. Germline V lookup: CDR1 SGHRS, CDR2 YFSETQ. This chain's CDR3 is CASSLSGQATDTQYF. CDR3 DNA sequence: TGCGCCAGCAGCTTGTCCGGGCAGGCGACAGATACGCAGTATTTT.

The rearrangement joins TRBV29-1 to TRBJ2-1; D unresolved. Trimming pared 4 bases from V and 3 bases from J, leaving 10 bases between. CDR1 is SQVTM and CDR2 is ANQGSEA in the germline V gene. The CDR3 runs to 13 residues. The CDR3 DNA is TGCAGCGTTGCGCTTCACATCTACAATGAGCAGTTCTTC. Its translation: CSVALHIYNEQFF.

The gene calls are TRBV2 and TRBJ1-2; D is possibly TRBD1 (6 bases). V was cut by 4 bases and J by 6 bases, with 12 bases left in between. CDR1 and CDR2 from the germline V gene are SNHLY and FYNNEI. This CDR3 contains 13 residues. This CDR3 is CASSVETGNGYTF. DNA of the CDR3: TGTGCCAGCAGTGTCGAGACAGGAAATGGCTACACCTTC. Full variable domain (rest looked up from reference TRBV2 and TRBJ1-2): EPEVTQTPSHQVTQMGQEVILRCVPISNHLYFYWYRQILGQKVEFLVSFYNNEISEKSEIFDDQFSVERPDGSNFTLKIRSTKLEDSAMYFCASSVETGNGYTFGSGTRLTVV.

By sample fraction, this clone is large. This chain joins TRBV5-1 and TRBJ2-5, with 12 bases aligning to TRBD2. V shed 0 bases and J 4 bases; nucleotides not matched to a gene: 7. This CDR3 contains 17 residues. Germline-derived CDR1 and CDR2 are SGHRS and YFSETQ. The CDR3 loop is CASSLGLAGEESETQYF. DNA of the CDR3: TGCGCCAGCAGCTTGGGACTAGCGGGAGAGGAGTCAGAGACCCAGTACTTC. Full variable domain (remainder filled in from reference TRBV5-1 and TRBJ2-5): KAGVTQTPRYLIKTRGQQVTLSCSPISGHRSVSWYQQTPGQGLQFLFEYFSETQRNKGNFPGRFSGRQFSNSRSEMNVSTLELGDSALYLCASSLGLAGEESETQYFGPGTRLLVL.

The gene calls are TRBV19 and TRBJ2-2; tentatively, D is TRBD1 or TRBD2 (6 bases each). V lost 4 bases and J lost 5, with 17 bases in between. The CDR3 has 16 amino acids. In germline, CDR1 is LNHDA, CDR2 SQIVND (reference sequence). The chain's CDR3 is CASSRSRGRETGELFF. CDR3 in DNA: TGTGCCAGTAGTAGGAGCAGGGGACGGGAGACCGGGGAGCTGTTTTTT.

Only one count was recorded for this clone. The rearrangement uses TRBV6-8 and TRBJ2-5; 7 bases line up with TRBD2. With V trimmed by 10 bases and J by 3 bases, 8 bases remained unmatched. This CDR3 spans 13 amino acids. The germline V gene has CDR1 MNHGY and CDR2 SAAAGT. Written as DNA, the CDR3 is TGTGCCATCAGCACTAGCGCCGAAGAGACCCAGTACTTC. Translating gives CAISTSAEETQYF.

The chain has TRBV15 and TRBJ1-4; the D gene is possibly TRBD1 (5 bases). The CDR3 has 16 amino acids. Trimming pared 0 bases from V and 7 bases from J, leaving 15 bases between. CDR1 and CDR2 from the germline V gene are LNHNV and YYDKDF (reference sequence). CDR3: CATSRDFRRGGEKLFF. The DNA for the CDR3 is TGTGCCACCAGCAGAGATTTCCGGAGGGGCGGTGAAAAACTGTTTTTT.

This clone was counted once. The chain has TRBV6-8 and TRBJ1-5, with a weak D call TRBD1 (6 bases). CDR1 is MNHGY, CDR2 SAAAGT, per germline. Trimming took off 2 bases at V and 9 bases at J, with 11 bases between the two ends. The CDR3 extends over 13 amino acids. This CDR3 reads CASSYGGRRPQHF. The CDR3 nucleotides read TGTGCCAGCAGTTACGGGGGGCGTAGGCCCCAGCATTTT.

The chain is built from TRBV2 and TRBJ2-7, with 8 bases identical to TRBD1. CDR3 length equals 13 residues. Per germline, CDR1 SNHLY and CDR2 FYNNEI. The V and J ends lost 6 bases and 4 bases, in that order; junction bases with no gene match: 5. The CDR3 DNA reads TGTGCCAGCAGCCGGGACAGGCAATACGAGCAGTACTTC. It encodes CASSRDRQYEQYF.

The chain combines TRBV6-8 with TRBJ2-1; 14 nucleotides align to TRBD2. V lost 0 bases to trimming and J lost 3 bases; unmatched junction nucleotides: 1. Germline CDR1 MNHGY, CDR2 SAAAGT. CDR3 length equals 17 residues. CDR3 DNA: TGTGCCAGCAGTTACTCGGGACTAGCGGGGGTCTACAATGAGCAGTTCTTC. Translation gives CASSYSGLAGVYNEQFF.

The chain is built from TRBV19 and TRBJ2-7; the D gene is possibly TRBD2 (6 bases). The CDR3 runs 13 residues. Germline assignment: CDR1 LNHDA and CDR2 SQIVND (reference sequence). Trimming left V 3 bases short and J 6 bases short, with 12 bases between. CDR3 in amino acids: CASSIFAGLEQYF. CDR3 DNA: TGTGCCAGTAGTATTTTCGCGGGACTCGAGCAGTACTTC.

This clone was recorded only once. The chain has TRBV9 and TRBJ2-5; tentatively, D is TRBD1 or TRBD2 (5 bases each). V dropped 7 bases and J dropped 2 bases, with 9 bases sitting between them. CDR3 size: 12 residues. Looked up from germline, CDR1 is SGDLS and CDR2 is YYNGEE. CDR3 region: CASGGTQETQYF. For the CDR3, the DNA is TGTGCCAGCGGTGGGACGCAAGAGACCCAGTACTTC. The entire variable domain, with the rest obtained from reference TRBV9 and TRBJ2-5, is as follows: DSGVTQTPKHLITATGQRVTLRCSPRSGDLSVYWYQQSLDQGLQFLIQYYNGEERAKGNILERFSAQQFPDLHSELNLSSLELGDSALYFCASGGTQETQYFGPGTRLLVL.

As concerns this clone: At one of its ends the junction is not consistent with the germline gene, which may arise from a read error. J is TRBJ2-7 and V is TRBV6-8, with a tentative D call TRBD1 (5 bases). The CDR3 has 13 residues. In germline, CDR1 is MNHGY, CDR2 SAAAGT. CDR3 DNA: TGTGCCAGCAGTAACTCTAGGGGTCGCGAGCAGTACTTC. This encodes CASSNSRGREQYF.